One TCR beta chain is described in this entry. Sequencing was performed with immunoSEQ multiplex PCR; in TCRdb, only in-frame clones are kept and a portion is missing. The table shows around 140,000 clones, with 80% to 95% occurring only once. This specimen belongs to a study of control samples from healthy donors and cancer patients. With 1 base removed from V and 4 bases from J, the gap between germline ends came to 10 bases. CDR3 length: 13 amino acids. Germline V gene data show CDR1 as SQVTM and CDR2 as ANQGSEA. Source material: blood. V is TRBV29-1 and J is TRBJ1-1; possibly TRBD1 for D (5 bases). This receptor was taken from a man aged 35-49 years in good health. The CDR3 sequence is CSVEVVGGTEAFF. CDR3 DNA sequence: TGCAGCGTTGAAGTTGTGGGGGGCACTGAAGCTTTCTTT. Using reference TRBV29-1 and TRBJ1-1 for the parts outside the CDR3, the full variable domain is SAVISQKPSRDICQRGTSLTIQCQVDSQVTMMFWYRQQPGQSLTLIATANQGSEATYESGFVIDKFPISRPNLTFSTLTVSNMSPEDSSIYLCSVEVVGGTEAFFGQGTRLTVV.